This T cell receptor (beta chain) was observed in a study of human T cells and chemical hapten exposure. Study context: Mostly female patients had alopecia areata, totalis or universalis. The study traced per-sample TCR yield variation mainly to small differences in pooled library volumes.

This clonotype is classed as medium-sized (0.01 to 0.1%). As yet, its antigen is unknown. The germline CDR1 and CDR2 sequences are SGHKS and YYEKEE (reference sequence). The ends lost 2 bases at V and 4 bases at J; junction bases unmatched: 4. The CDR3 length is 14 residues. One entry per CDR3 protein, called by TCRdb with MiXCR from the RACE reads. The sample yields 27,000 or so distinct CDR3 sequences, roughly 9.4% seen once. General study points: The number of TCRs above 1 in 1000 frequency did not change after DPC sensitization. Versus controls, significantly more large CDR3 similarity clusters arose from expanded TCRs.

Sample time point: patch test 2, 6 weeks after DPC sensitization. Described treatment: therapeutic diphenylcyclopropenone sensitization with weekly scalp DPC. The rearrangement joins TRBV5-5 to TRBJ2-7, with 9 bases aligning to TRBD1. The sequence was obtained from a man aged 30 to 45 with alopecia areata. Some clones in this sample may be carry-over from other donors' samples. This specimen was whole blood, taken in connection with sensitization to the hapten diphenylcyclopropenone (DPC). The CDR3 DNA follows: TGTGCCAGCAGCTTACAGGGGGCGGCTTACGAGCAGTACTTC. Protein: CASSLQGAAYEQYF.